These T cell receptor beta chains were read from a single sample in a study of T cells in Graves' hyperthyroidism and ophthalmopathy. TCRdb re-called the multiplex PCR reads through MiXCR, storing one row per CDR3 protein. Among 300,000 to 350,000 distinct CDR3 sequences, roughly 18% were seen once, and the ten largest hold approximately 54%. Material: blood. The receptors were gathered from a woman in her fifties or sixties with Graves' hyperthyroidism. The CDR3 runs from the conserved cysteine through the conserved F or W. The order of the fields is J gene, D gene, clone size, V gene, CDR3 DNA, CDR3 protein. A D gene is named only where the DNA matches it firmly. Not all rows give a size; the values are once, few, many and, for expanded clones, a class.

TRBJ2-1,TRBD1,NA,TRBV5-1,TGCGCCAGCAGCTTGGTAGGACAGGGGGCGCGATCAAGTGAGCAGTTCTTC,CASSLVGQGARSSEQFF
TRBJ2-1,TRBD2,NA,TRBV18,TGTGCCAGCTCACCCCGGGGGGGGGCCGATGAGCAGTTCTTC,CASSPRGGADEQFF
TRBJ1-2,NA,NA,TRBV12-3/TRBV12-4,TGTGCCAGCAGTTTCCCGGGGAACTATGGCTACACCTTC,CASSFPGNYGYTF
TRBJ1-1,NA,few,TRBV27,TGTGCCAGCAGTTTAGAACGGGGGCCTGAAGCTTTCTTT,CASSLERGPEAFF
TRBJ2-2,TRBD2,few,TRBV30,TGTGCCTGGAGAAGCGGGGGGGCATCCACCGGGGAGCTGTTTTTT,CAWRSGGASTGELFF
TRBJ1-4,NA,NA,TRBV29-1,TGCAGCGTGCAAATCGGGGCGACTAATGAAAAACTGTTTTTT,CSVQIGATNEKLFF
TRBJ2-7,NA,many,TRBV20-1,TGCAGTGCTAGATCCGGTAAGGTAGCGAGCTCCTACGAGCAGTACTTC,CSARSGKVASSYEQYF
TRBJ2-1,TRBD2,few,TRBV30,TGTGCCTGGAGCCGCGGGACTAGCGGGAGTCAAAATGAGCAGTTCTTC,CAWSRGTSGSQNEQFF
TRBJ2-2,NA,few,TRBV5-1,TGCGCCAGCAGCTCTACCCCCGGGGAGCTGTTTTTT,CASSSTPGELFF
TRBJ1-5,TRBD1,few,TRBV12-5,TGTGCTAGTGGTTTAATACTACGGGACAGGGGTGGCAATCAGCCCCAGCATTTT,CASGLILRDRGGNQPQHF
TRBJ2-3,TRBD1,many,TRBV7-9,TGTGCCAGCAGCTTTCTCTCCGGCGCACAGGGGGCGTGGGATACGCAGTATTTT,CASSFLSGAQGAWDTQYF
TRBJ1-2,NA,many,TRBV2,TGTGCCAGCAACCCGTCATTTTTGACGGGGACTTATGGCTACACCTTC,CASNPSFLTGTYGYTF
TRBJ1-1,TRBD1,many,TRBV28,TGTGCCAGCAGTTTCGGGGACAGGGGGCCGGGGACTGAAGCTTTCTTT,CASSFGDRGPGTEAFF
TRBJ1-1,NA,many,TRBV6-5,TGTGCCAGCAGTTACGGGAACAGGGATTTGTCGACTGAAGCTTTCTTT,CASSYGNRDLSTEAFF
TRBJ1-1,TRBD1,many,TRBV7-3,TGTGCCAGCAGCCGGCAGGGACAGGGTAACACTGAAGCTTTCTTT,CASSRQGQGNTEAFF
TRBJ1-1,NA,NA,TRBV7-9,TGTGCCAGCAGCTTAGGAGTGGGGCGAAGCGAAGCTTTCTTT,CASSLGVGRSEAFF